Presented here are 32 T cell receptor beta chains from one specimen sequenced in a study of CD4 T cells in relation to SARS-CoV-2 and coronaviruses. Produced via immunoSEQ multiplex PCR; TCRdb's table is partial and in-frame only. This sample carries 30,000 to 45,000 clones, around 87% of them seen once, and the ten largest clones take roughly 9%. Material for sequencing was memory CD4+ T cells from PBMCs. Receptors originate from an adult with COVID-19.

The chain carries TRBV10-1 and TRBJ2-7; 11 positions agree with TRBD1. J lost 0 bases, V lost 2 bases, and 9 bases had no gene match. The CDR3 length is 18 residues. Per the germline V gene, CDR1 is WNHNN and CDR2 is SYGVQD (reference sequence). The CDR3 spells CASSEPDRGPSLSYEQYF. CDR3 bases: TGCGCCAGCAGTGAGCCGGACAGGGGGCCCTCCCTCTCCTACGAGCAGTACTTC.

This clone was picked up one time. This chain joins TRBV7-3 and TRBJ2-3; the match to TRBD2 covers 12 bases. Germline lookup yields CDR1 SGHTA and CDR2 FQGTGA. V was clipped by 4 bases and J by 3 bases; unmatched bases: 5. CDR3 size: 16 residues. The CDR3 loop is CASSSGLAGKTDTQYF. Written as DNA, the CDR3 is TGTGCCAGCAGCTCAGGACTAGCGGGGAAAACAGATACGCAGTATTTT. Using reference TRBV7-3 and TRBJ2-3 for the parts outside the CDR3, the full variable domain is GAGVSQTPSNKVTEKGKYVELRCDPISGHTALYWYRQSLGQGPEFLIYFQGTGAADDSGLPNDRFFAVRPEGSVSTLKIQRTERGDSAVYLCASSSGLAGKTDTQYFGPGTRLTVL.

The rearrangement uses TRBV5-6 and TRBJ2-2; TRBD1 is a possible D gene (6 bases). V was shortened by 0 bases and J by 3 bases, with 15 bases between the two germline ends. Germline loops: CDR1 SGHDT, CDR2 YYEEEE. This CDR3 comprises 17 residues. The CDR3 DNA is TGTGCCAGCAGCTTGGAACGACAGGTTCGGTACACCGGGGAGCTGTTTTTT. It is translated as CASSLERQVRYTGELFF. The entire variable domain, with the rest obtained from reference TRBV5-6 and TRBJ2-2, is as follows: DAGVTQSPTHLIKTRGQQVTLRCSPKSGHDTVSWYQQALGQGPQFIFQYYEEEERQRGNFPDRFSGHQFPNYSSELNVNALLLGDSALYLCASSLERQVRYTGELFFGEGSRLTVL.

This chain uses TRBV3-1 (or the pseudogene TRBV3-2) with TRBJ1-6; D is unclear. Between the trimmed V and J ends, which lost 3 bases and 9 bases, there was a span of 6 bases. Germline CDR1 reads LGHDT; CDR2 reads YNNKEL (reference sequence). The CDR3 consists of 12 residues. CDR3: CASSHQSSPLHF. CDR3 bases: TGTGCCAGCAGCCATCAGAGTTCACCCCTCCACTTT.

This clone was recorded a few times. This rearrangement joins TRBV14 to TRBJ1-2; 7 bases agree with TRBD1. The CDR3 is made up of 14 amino acids. Per the germline V gene, CDR1 is SGHDN and CDR2 is FVKESK. Trimming removed 4 bases from V and 2 bases from J; junction bases left unmatched: 4. Here the CDR3 reads CASSLDRANYGYTF. The CDR3 nucleotides are TGTGCCAGCAGCCTCGACAGGGCCAACTATGGCTACACCTTC.

The chain couples TRBV15 to TRBJ2-3; D unresolved. This CDR3 spans 16 amino acids. The V gene's germline CDR1 is LNHNV and CDR2 YYDKDF (reference sequence). The V end was cut by 1 base, the J end by 3 bases, with 14 bases between. CDR3 protein: CATSRGERTETDTQYF. The DNA for the CDR3 is TGTGCCACCAGCAGAGGAGAAAGAACAGAAACAGATACGCAGTATTTT.

This chain links TRBV5-1 with TRBJ1-2; no firm D call. Germline CDR1 reads SGHRS; CDR2 reads YFSETQ. The CDR3 spans 15 residues. Trimming removed 0 bases at V and 4 bases at J, with 13 bases between. The DNA of the CDR3 is TGCGCCAGCAGCTTGGAGATGGGCTTTTTCTATGGCTACACCTTC. Its translation is CASSLEMGFFYGYTF.

The chain joins TRBV19 to TRBJ2-7; D gene ambiguous. V lost 6 bases and J 4 bases, leaving 16 bases between the germline ends. The CDR3 totals 14 residues. CDR1 is LNHDA, CDR2 SQIVND, per germline (reference sequence). This CDR3 is CASSYLGSSYEQYF. CDR3 DNA: TGTGCCAGTAGCTACCTAGGGTCCTCGTACGAGCAGTACTTC.

The chain is built from TRBV11-2 and TRBJ2-3; 7 positions match TRBD2. V lost 7 bases to trimming and J lost 9 bases; unmatched junction nucleotides: 7. Germline CDR1 reads SGHAT; CDR2 reads FQNNGV. The CDR3 spans 12 residues. The DNA for the CDR3 is TGTGCCAGCAAAAGAGACGGGGGGACGCAGTATTTT. Translating it yields CASKRDGGTQYF.

The gene calls are TRBV5-5 and TRBJ1-4; TRBD1 aligns across 9 bases. Looked up from germline, CDR1 is SGHKS and CDR2 is YYEKEE (reference sequence). Unmatched junction bases numbered 5, after V lost 1 base and J lost 7 bases. The CDR3 runs 15 residues. The CDR3 coding sequence is TGTGCCAGCAGCTTGACTGGGACAGGGCCTGAAAAACTGTTTTTT. Translated: CASSLTGTGPEKLFF.

The chain has TRBV5-1 and TRBJ1-6; 10 bases match TRBD1. The ends lost 0 bases at V and 9 bases at J; junction bases unmatched: 3. Germline V gene data show CDR1 as SGHRS and CDR2 as YFSETQ. This CDR3 has 15 amino acids. CDR3 residues: CASSLGQGAGSPLHF. The CDR3 bases are TGCGCCAGCAGCTTGGGACAGGGGGCAGGTTCACCCCTCCACTTT.

V gene TRBV5-1 combines with J gene TRBJ2-7, with 7 bases fitting TRBD1. The CDR3 contains 16 residues. CDR1 is SGHRS and CDR2 is YFSETQ in the germline V gene. J was trimmed by 2 bases and V by 0 bases; bases with no gene match: 8. CDR3 sequence: CASSLALTGLAYEQYF. The CDR3 nucleotides are TGCGCCAGCAGCTTGGCCCTGACAGGGTTGGCCTACGAGCAGTACTTC.

CDR3 nucleotides: TGTGCCAGCAGCCAAGTCGGCGGGGGGGCCCAGACCCAGTACTTC. Translation: CASSQVGGGAQTQYF. The rearrangement uses TRBV3-1 (or the pseudogene TRBV3-2) and TRBJ2-5, with TRBD2 identical over 9 bases. In germline, CDR1 is LGHDT, CDR2 YNNKEL (reference sequence). After removal of 1 base from V and 6 bases from J, the junction contained 6 bases not matched to a gene. This CDR3 has 15 amino acids.

The chain employs TRBV5-4 and TRBJ2-7; D assignment may be TRBD1 or TRBD2 (6 bases each). The germline gives CDR1 SGHNT, CDR2 YYREEE (reference sequence). The CDR3 contains 15 residues. V gave up 3 bases and J gave up 2 bases, with 15 bases separating them. This CDR3 reads CASSSRGTPTYEQYF. CDR3 bases: TGTGCCAGCAGCTCCCGGGGGACACCTACCTACGAGCAGTACTTC.

The CDR3 nucleotides read TGTGCCAGCAGCGTTGGAGGAATTGAAAAACTGTTTTTT. It codes for CASSVGGIEKLFF. This chain connects TRBV9 to TRBJ1-4, with D unresolved. V was shortened by 2 bases and J by 7 bases, with 9 bases between the two germline ends. CDR1 is SGDLS and CDR2 is YYNGEE in the germline V gene. CDR3 length: 13 amino acids.

V gene TRBV11-2 combines with J gene TRBJ2-2; D not resolved. This CDR3 spans 15 amino acids. Between the trimmed V and J ends, which lost 2 bases and 4 bases, there was a span of 11 bases. CDR1 is SGHAT, CDR2 FQNNGV, per germline. The CDR3 protein is CASSLMSLGTGELFF. The CDR3 coding sequence is TGTGCCAGCAGCTTAATGAGTTTGGGCACCGGGGAGCTGTTTTTT. Supplemented by reference TRBV11-2 and TRBJ2-2, the full variable domain reads EAGVAQSPRYKIIEKRQSVAFWCNPISGHATLYWYQQILGQGPKLLIQFQNNGVVDDSQLPKDRFSAERLKGVDSTLKIQPAKLEDSAVYLCASSLMSLGTGELFFGEGSRLTVL.

The sample holds a few counts of this clone. The chain joins TRBV28 to TRBJ2-1, with D perhaps TRBD2 (7 bases). This CDR3 spans 14 amino acids. The V end lost 7 bases, the J end lost 0 bases, and 10 bases lay between the germline ends. Germline V gives CDR1 MDHEN, CDR2 SYDVKM. This chain's CDR3 is CASNRGGSYNEQFF. The CDR3 bases are TGTGCCAGCAATAGGGGGGGCTCCTACAATGAGCAGTTCTTC.

The chain couples TRBV7-9 to TRBJ2-5; a possible D gene is TRBD1 (9 bases). Germline-derived CDR1 and CDR2 are SEHNR and FQNEAQ (reference sequence). The CDR3 runs 19 residues. The V end lost 4 bases, the J end lost 1 base, and 25 bases lay between the germline ends. CDR3 loop: CASSSPGGDREEGQETQYF. The CDR3 DNA reads as TGTGCCAGCAGCTCCCCGGGGGGGGACAGGGAAGAGGGCCAAGAGACCCAGTACTTC.

The V and J genes are TRBV11-3 and TRBJ2-1, with TRBD2 matching over 9 bases. Per germline, CDR1 SGHNT and CDR2 YENEEA. V lost 1 base to trimming and J lost 3 bases; unmatched junction nucleotides: 10. The CDR3 covers 18 residues. The CDR3 here is CASSLGVLAGVNYNEQFF. DNA of the CDR3: TGTGCCAGCAGCTTAGGGGTCTTAGCGGGGGTGAACTACAATGAGCAGTTCTTC. The full variable domain, with the rest looked up from reference TRBV11-3 and TRBJ2-1, is EAGVVQSPRYKIIEKKQPVAFWCNPISGHNTLYWYLQNLGQGPELLIRYENEEAVDDSQLPKDRFSAERLKGVDSTLKIQPAELGDSAVYLCASSLGVLAGVNYNEQFFGPGTRLTVL.

This clone has a single count. V and J are TRBV6-5 and TRBJ1-2, with TRBD1 identical over 7 bases. The CDR3 loop spans 16 amino acids. Trimming cost V 0 bases and J 4 bases; bases outside gene matches: 8. From germline, CDR1 is MNHEY and CDR2 SVGAGI. As DNA, the CDR3 is TGTGCCAGCAGTTACTCGAAAAGGGGGCAAAGCTATGGCTACACCTTC. It yields the protein CASSYSKRGQSYGYTF.

The genes are TRBV6-5 and TRBJ2-3, with D perhaps TRBD1 (5 bases). Germline values: CDR1 MNHEY, CDR2 SVGAGI. This CDR3 has 14 residues. Trimming removed 6 bases from V and 9 bases from J, with 19 bases in between. The CDR3 DNA reads TGTGCCAGCAGACGACAGCCCGAGATAGTGACGCAGTATTTT. This encodes CASRRQPEIVTQYF.

This chain links TRBV19 with TRBJ2-1, with TRBD2 identical over 16 bases. V lost 9 bases to trimming and J lost 13 bases; unmatched junction nucleotides: 6. CDR1 LNHDA and CDR2 SQIVND come from the germline V gene (reference sequence). The CDR3 runs 13 residues. The CDR3 sequence is CASSGLAGGDQFF. The CDR3 nucleotides read TGTGCCAGCTCGGGACTAGCGGGGGGGGATCAGTTCTTC.

The CDR3 loop reads CASSAQGSLYEQYF. As DNA, the CDR3 is TGTGCCAGCTCAGCCCAGGGGTCCCTCTACGAGCAGTACTTC. The chain combines TRBV18 with TRBJ2-7; maybe TRBD1 (6 bases). The CDR3 contains 14 residues. V lost 5 bases, J lost 3 bases, and 14 bases lay in between. The germline CDR1 and CDR2 sequences are KGHSH and LQKENI.

This chain links TRBV15 with TRBJ1-1; the D is unclear. Germline-derived CDR1 and CDR2 are LNHNV and YYDKDF (reference sequence). The CDR3 is 14 residues long. V shed 1 base and J shed 0 bases, with 6 bases lying between them. The CDR3 loop is CATSRGGVNTEAFF. The CDR3 bases are TGTGCCACCAGCAGAGGCGGAGTGAACACTGAAGCTTTCTTT.

This rearrangement joins TRBV6-5 to TRBJ2-1, with 10 nucleotides matching TRBD2. J gave up 3 bases and V 5 bases, and 4 bases lay outside the gene matches. Germline CDR1 reads MNHEY; CDR2 reads SVGAGI. There are 15 residues in the CDR3. The CDR3 DNA follows: TGTGCCAGCAGTCGGAGCGGGGGGGACTACAATGAGCAGTTCTTC. Amino acids: CASSRSGGDYNEQFF.

A few counts support this clone. This sequence joins TRBV11-1 and TRBJ1-1, with D possibly being TRBD1 (5 bases). CDR3 length: 14 amino acids. Germline V gene sequence: CDR1 SGHAT, CDR2 FQDESV (reference sequence). V lost 5 bases and J lost 1, with 11 bases in between. The CDR3 is CASSLIGGNTEAFF. The DNA of the CDR3 is TGTGCCAGCAGCCTCATTGGGGGGAACACTGAAGCTTTCTTT.

The V gene is TRBV7-2, the J gene TRBJ1-5, with 9 bases that match TRBD1. The CDR3 is 14 amino acids. V dropped 8 bases and J dropped 2; count of bases not matched to a gene: 4. Per germline, CDR1 SGHTA and CDR2 FQGNSA. The CDR3 DNA sequence: TGTGCCAGCCGCCGGGACAGGGGCAATCAGCCCCAGCATTTT. Translated, it gives CASRRDRGNQPQHF.

The rearrangement links TRBV6-4 to TRBJ1-2; D remains unclear. The CDR3 contains 9 residues. Trimming shortened V by 10 bases and J by 8 bases, and 8 bases separated the two germline ends. Germline loops: CDR1 MRHNA, CDR2 SNTAGT. The CDR3: CAIPGGYTF. The CDR3 bases are TGTGCCATCCCGGGAGGCTACACCTTC.

The chain combines TRBV19 with TRBJ2-1, with unresolved D. CDR3 length: 11 residues. With 5 bases removed from V and 9 bases from J, the gap between germline ends came to 8 bases. Germline CDR1 reads LNHDA; CDR2 reads SQIVND (reference sequence). The CDR3 reads CASSYGSEQFF. The DNA of the CDR3 is TGTGCCAGTAGTTACGGGTCTGAGCAGTTCTTC.

The J gene is TRBJ2-2, the V gene TRBV19; 15 positions match TRBD2. V lost 4 bases and J lost 1; bases outside the gene matches: 10. Germline CDR1 and CDR2: LNHDA and SQIVND (reference sequence). The CDR3 contains 20 residues. CDR3: CASSTFSGTSGGKNTGELFF. The CDR3 nucleotides are TGTGCCAGTAGTACTTTCTCCGGGACTAGCGGGGGGAAGAACACCGGGGAGCTGTTTTTT.

The chain has TRBV9 and TRBJ2-7; TRBD2 aligns across 7 bases. CDR1 SGDLS and CDR2 YYNGEE come from the germline V gene. The CDR3 spans 14 residues. The J segment lost 2 bases and the V segment lost 2 bases, leaving 4 bases of the junction unmatched. The CDR3 DNA sequence: TGTGCCAGCAGCGTCAGCGGGAATCCCTACGAGCAGTACTTC. Residues: CASSVSGNPYEQYF.

This clone was recorded a few times. The chain is built from TRBV7-2 and TRBJ1-1; TRBD1 aligns across 10 bases. Losses at the gene ends were 3 bases for V and 5 bases for J; bases not matched to a gene: 0. The CDR3 has 13 residues. The germline V gene encodes CDR1 SGHTA and CDR2 FQGNSA. As DNA, the CDR3 is TGTGCCAGCAGCTTGGACAGGGGGACTGAAGCTTTCTTT. This sequence encodes CASSLDRGTEAFF.